This T cell receptor beta chain was documented in a study of T cells expressing NK-cell markers. Study-level points and caveats: The leading position in the CD3+CD56-NKG2C+ fraction of several donors also went to these clonotypes.

For this clonotype: Its antigen remains unknown.

For each CDR3 protein, TCRdb gives one entry from its re-call of the 5' RACE reads, without DNA. The listing records roughly 430,000 distinct CDR3 sequences. CDR1 is LNHDA, CDR2 SQIVND, per germline (reference sequence). The CDR3 consists of 15 residues. This clonotype was obtained from a woman between 18 and 70 years old in good health. V is TRBV19 and J is TRBJ2-2; TCRdb indicates TRBD2, and absent DNA this call remains unverified. The sequenced sample consisted of blood T cells: a sorted CD56 or NKG2C T cell subset, CD4+ or CD8+ T cells, or bulk PBMC T cells (not recorded which). The CDR3: CASSIVGPDTGELFF.